The present T cell receptor (beta chain) was sequenced within a study of T cells in Graves' hyperthyroidism and ophthalmopathy. As for the study in general: Peripheral blood collection took place at initial diagnosis, before any treatment. Study-level results: In the blood, most expanded thyroid clonotypes above 0.001 appeared as well.

The CDR3 contains 12 residues. CDR1 and CDR2 from the germline V gene are SGHRS and YFSETQ. With respect to this clonotype: Its antigen remains unknown.

Amplified regions were TCR beta CDR3 sequences from RNA transcripts. With the HTBI primer set, the TCR CDR3 went through a first round of RT-PCR. TCRdb re-analysed the multiplex PCR reads in MiXCR, keeping a single row per CDR3 protein. The table has around 700,000 distinct CDR3 sequences, just over 35% seen once. Participants, patients aged 18 to 65, had newly diagnosed hyperthyroidism with a duration under 2 months. The J gene is TRBJ2-7, the V gene TRBV5-1; the match to TRBD1 covers 8 bases. The assigned J gene may be wrong: the sequence end matches TRBJ2-1 better. Material for sequencing was blood. This receptor was taken from a woman between 40 and 55 years old with Graves' hyperthyroidism. The CDR3 is CASTQGANEQFF. CDR3 nucleotides: TGCGCCAGCACCCAGGGGGCCAATGAGCAGTTCTTC.